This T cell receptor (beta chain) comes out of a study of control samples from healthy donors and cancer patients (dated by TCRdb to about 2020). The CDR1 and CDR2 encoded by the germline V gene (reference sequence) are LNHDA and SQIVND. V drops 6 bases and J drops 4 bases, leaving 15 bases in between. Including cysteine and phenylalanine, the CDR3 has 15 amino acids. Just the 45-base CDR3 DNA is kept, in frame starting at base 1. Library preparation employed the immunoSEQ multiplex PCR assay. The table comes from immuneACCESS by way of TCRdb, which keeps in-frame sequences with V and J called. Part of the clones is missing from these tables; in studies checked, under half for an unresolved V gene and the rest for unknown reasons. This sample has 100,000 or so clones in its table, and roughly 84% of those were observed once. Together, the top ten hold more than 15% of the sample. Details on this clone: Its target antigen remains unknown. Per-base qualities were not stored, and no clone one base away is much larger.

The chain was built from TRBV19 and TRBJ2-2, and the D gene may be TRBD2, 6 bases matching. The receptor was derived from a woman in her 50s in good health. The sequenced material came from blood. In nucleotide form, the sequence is TGTGCCAGTAGGGGGCTGACTAGTTTCACCGGGGAGCTGTTTTTT. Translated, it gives CASRGLTSFTGELFF.